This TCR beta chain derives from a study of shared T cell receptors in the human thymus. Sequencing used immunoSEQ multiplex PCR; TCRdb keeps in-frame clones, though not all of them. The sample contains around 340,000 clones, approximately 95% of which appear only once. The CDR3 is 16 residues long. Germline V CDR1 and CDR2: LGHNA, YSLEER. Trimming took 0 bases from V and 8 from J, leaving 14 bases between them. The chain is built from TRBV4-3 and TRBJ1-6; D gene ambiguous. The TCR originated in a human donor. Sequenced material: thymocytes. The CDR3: CASSQESRQADSPLHF. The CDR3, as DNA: TGCGCCAGCAGCCAAGAATCCCGGCAGGCAGATTCACCCCTCCACTTT.